The sequence of this T cell receptor beta chain was determined in a study of cytomegalovirus exposure and HLA in healthy donors. Findings and caveats of the study: Presence/absence analyses rested on an assumption that sequencing depth was roughly uniform across donors.

Primers for the PCR totalled 60 Vbeta and 13 Jbeta. The repertoire was sequenced with immunoSEQ multiplex PCR; TCRdb's copy has only in-frame clones and lacks some. The sample's table shows 200,000 to 250,000 clones. Note on this clone: Its antigen is still unknown.

This CDR3 spans 15 amino acids. V gave up 4 bases and J gave up 1 base; unmatched junction bases: 6. Germline CDR1 SQVTM, CDR2 ANQGSEA. The chain employs TRBV29-1 and TRBJ1-1, with 10 positions matching TRBD1. The source of this sequence is a girl aged 2 to 10 in good health and CMV-seropositive. Sequences were obtained from PBMCs. CDR3 DNA: TGCAGCGTTGGGGACAGGGGACCCTCGAACACTGAAGCTTTCTTT. Translation gives CSVGDRGPSNTEAFF.